Here is one T cell receptor beta chain with its context. What it recognizes is unknown. This PCR relied on a set of 60 Vbeta primers and 13 Jbeta primers. Only in-frame clones appear in the TCRdb table, and some are missing; sequencing was by immunoSEQ multiplex PCR. The sample lists 150,000 to 200,000 clones; approximately 84% were seen once. This entry comes from a study of cytomegalovirus exposure and HLA in healthy donors. Study results and caveats: Previously analyzed data showed that most TCR beta V segments were productive at a frequency of about 87% or about 30%. It was reported that TCR beta sequences correctly inferred the HLA-A and HLA-B alleles for most subjects. The only immune exposure information that was available was CMV serostatus.

The source of this sequence is a boy between 10 and 17 years old in good health and CMV-seronegative. Sequenced material: PBMCs.

The CDR3 loop is CASSRGGFTDTQYF. The CDR3 coding sequence is TGTGCCAGCAGTCGCGGGGGTTTCACAGATACGCAGTATTTT. This chain uses TRBV6-5 with TRBJ2-3; 7 bases match TRBD2. CDR3 length equals 14 residues. In germline, CDR1 is MNHEY, CDR2 SVGAGI. J gave up 2 bases and V 5 bases, and 4 bases lay outside the gene matches.